This is a list of T cell receptor beta chains from one sample in a study of cytomegalovirus exposure and HLA in healthy donors. Here immunoSEQ multiplex PCR was the method, and the copy in TCRdb shows in-frame clones only, minus some. The table shows 180,000 or so clones, with roughly 80% occurring only once. Sequenced material: PBMCs. These receptors were taken from a woman aged 40 to 50 in good health and CMV-seropositive. Both conserved end residues are part of each CDR3. The D gene is left open where the match is weak. Only some rows state a clone size, as once, few, many or a class for expanded clones.

few	TRBV29-1	TRBJ1-1	NA	TGCAGCGTTGGGGAGGGGGGCGGAAACACTGAAGCTTTCTTT	CSVGEGGGNTEAFF
NA	TRBV28	TRBJ2-7	NA	TGTGCCAGCAATCCACCTCTATCGTACGAGCAGTACTTC	CASNPPLSYEQYF
NA	TRBV11-2	TRBJ2-1	TRBD2	TGTGCCAGCAGTTTTACCGGACTAGCGGCTTACAATGAGCAGTTCTTC	CASSFTGLAAYNEQFF
NA	TRBV21-1	TRBJ2-1	NA	TGTGCCAGCAGCAAGGGACTAGCGGGAGGGCCGGGCAATGAGCAGTTCTTC	CASSKGLAGGPGNEQFF
NA	TRBV5-5	TRBJ1-1	NA	TGTGCCAGCAGCTTGGTTATACAACCGAACACTGAAGCTTTCTTT	CASSLVIQPNTEAFF
NA	TRBV11-3	TRBJ2-7	TRBD2	TGTGCCAGCGGGACTAGCTCTCAAGAGCAGTACTTC	CASGTSSQEQYF
NA	TRBV4-3	TRBJ2-2	NA	TGCGCCAGCAGCCAAGATCCTCGGGCGGGGAACACCGGGGAGCTGTTTTTT	CASSQDPRAGNTGELFF
NA	TRBV5-4	TRBJ2-7	TRBD2	TGTGCCAGCAGCTGGGATCCGGGACTAGGAACTGACGAGCAGTACTTC	CASSWDPGLGTDEQYF
NA	TRBV11-2	TRBJ1-1	NA	TGTGCCAGCAGCTTAGCGACAGCCTACACTGAAGCTTTCTTT	CASSLATAYTEAFF
NA	TRBV4-3	TRBJ2-1	NA	TGCGCCAGCAGCCAAGAAATAGCCCGGCCCGAACGGTTCTTC	CASSQEIARPERFF
NA	TRBV28	TRBJ1-1	NA	TGTGCCAGCAGTTCCCCGGGAGGTGGGGACACTGAAGCTTTCTTT	CASSSPGGGDTEAFF
NA	TRBV5-8	TRBJ2-4	NA	TGTGCCAGCAGCTTAATACAGAACATTCAGTACTTC	CASSLIQNIQYF
NA	TRBV28	TRBJ2-7	NA	TGTGCCAGCAGTCCAGACCCGGGATTTTACGAGCAGTACTTC	CASSPDPGFYEQYF
NA	TRBV7-8	TRBJ2-7	NA	TGTGCCAGCAGCTCCTCCACAGGGTCCTCCTACGAGCAGTACTTC	CASSSSTGSSYEQYF
NA	TRBV2	TRBJ2-5	NA	TGTGCCAGCAACGCACCCAGAGATGGACTGAAAGAGACCCAGTACTTC	CASNAPRDGLKETQYF
NA	TRBV28	TRBJ2-3	TRBD2	TGTGCCAGCAGTTCCCCTATAGCGGGAGAGTTAGATACGCAGTATTTT	CASSSPIAGELDTQYF
NA	TRBV19	TRBJ2-1	NA	TGTGCCAGTAGCCCCCGGAGTTCCTACAATGAGCAGTTCTTC	CASSPRSSYNEQFF
NA	TRBV28	TRBJ1-2	NA	TGTGCCAGCAGTTCCCCAGGGGCGAGGCACTATGGCTACACCTTC	CASSSPGARHYGYTF
NA	TRBV4-2	TRBJ1-5	NA	TGTGCCAGCAGCCAAGATAGGGGGTATCAGCCCCAGCATTTT	CASSQDRGYQPQHF
NA	TRBV2	TRBJ2-7	NA	TGTGCCAGCAGTGAAGGCGGCTCCTACGAGCAGTACTTC	CASSEGGSYEQYF
NA	TRBV5-4	TRBJ2-7	NA	TGTGCCAGCAGACTAGGACAGAGCCGCTCCTACGAGCAGTACTTC	CASRLGQSRSYEQYF
NA	TRBV19	TRBJ2-2	NA	TGTGCCAGTAGTAGATCAGGGACCGGGGAGCTGTTTTTT	CASSRSGTGELFF
NA	TRBV7-3	TRBJ2-3	NA	TGTGCCAGCAGCCCGCACAAGGGGAGCACAGATACGCAGTATTTT	CASSPHKGSTDTQYF
NA	TRBV6-1	TRBJ1-5	TRBD1	TGTGCCAGCAGTGTTACAGGGGGACCGATCAATCAGCCCCAGCATTTT	CASSVTGGPINQPQHF
NA	TRBV9	TRBJ2-7	TRBD1	TGTGCCAGCAGCGTAGGGGACAGGGGAGGCGAGCAGTACTTC	CASSVGDRGGEQYF
NA	TRBV2	TRBJ2-7	NA	TGTGCCAGCAGTCTCAGCTCCTACGAGCAGTACTTC	CASSLSSYEQYF
NA	TRBV18	TRBJ1-3	NA	TGTGCCAGCTCAGGACAAACTTCTGGAAACACCATATATTTT	CASSGQTSGNTIYF
NA	TRBV21-1	TRBJ2-1	NA	TGTGCCAGCAGCAAACGGTCTAGATTTAGCGGGAGGGGGGGCAGCTCCTACAATGAGCAGTTCTTC	CASSKRSRFSGRGGSSYNEQFF
NA	TRBV11-2	TRBJ2-7	NA	TGTGCCAGCAGCTTAACAGGGCACTCCTACGAGCAGTACTTC	CASSLTGHSYEQYF
NA	TRBV2	TRBJ2-2	TRBD1	TGTGCCAGCAGCAACGGACAGGGCCGGTGGACCGGGGAGCTGTTTTTT	CASSNGQGRWTGELFF
NA	TRBV7-9	TRBJ1-1	NA	TGTGCCAGCAGCTTCCCCCGCAGTGGCACTGAAGCTTTCTTT	CASSFPRSGTEAFF
NA	TRBV18	TRBJ2-1	TRBD2	TGTGCCAGCTCACCTCTAATAGCGGGAGGTTACAATGAGCAGTTCTTC	CASSPLIAGGYNEQFF
once	TRBV6-1	TRBJ1-4	NA	TGTGCCAGCGTCATTAATGGAGGGTTCAGTGAAAAACTGTTTTTT	CASVINGGFSEKLFF
NA	TRBV29-1	TRBJ2-3	TRBD2	TGCAGCGCCCTGGTGGGGGGGGGTAGCACAGATACGCAGTATTTT	CSALVGGGSTDTQYF
NA	TRBV5-8	TRBJ2-3	NA	TGTGCCAGCAGCTTGGATCGCCAGGCCAACACAGATACGCAGTATTTT	CASSLDRQANTDTQYF
NA	TRBV30	TRBJ1-1	NA	TGTGCCTGGAGTGTACAGAGCTGGGCTTTCTTT	CAWSVQSWAFF
NA	TRBV18	TRBJ1-1	NA	TGTGCCAGCTCACCACTCGGACAGCTGAACACTGAAGCTTTCTTT	CASSPLGQLNTEAFF
NA	TRBV11-2	TRBJ2-7	TRBD2	TGTGCCAGCAGCCTTGGGACTAGCGGCTACGAGCAGTACTTC	CASSLGTSGYEQYF
NA	TRBV30	TRBJ2-5	NA	TGTGCCTGGAGTTACAGTAAAGAGACCCAGTACTTC	CAWSYSKETQYF
NA	TRBV4-3	TRBJ2-1	TRBD1	TGCGCCAGCAGCCGAGGGACAGGGAGCTCCTACAATGAGCAGTTCTTC	CASSRGTGSSYNEQFF
NA	TRBV19	TRBJ2-3	TRBD2	TGTGCCAGTAGTAGCTCTAGCGGGAGACTCACAGATACGCAGTATTTT	CASSSSSGRLTDTQYF
few	TRBV30	TRBJ1-5	NA	TGTGCCTGGAGTCCGGGGGGACATCAGCCCCAGCATTTT	CAWSPGGHQPQHF
NA	TRBV19	TRBJ2-5	TRBD1	TGTGCCAGTAGTACCCAGGACAGGTTGGGAGAGACCCAGTACTTC	CASSTQDRLGETQYF
few	TRBV9	TRBJ2-7	NA	TGTGCCAGCAGCGTAGGTCCAGGGGATGTCTACGAGCAGTACTTC	CASSVGPGDVYEQYF